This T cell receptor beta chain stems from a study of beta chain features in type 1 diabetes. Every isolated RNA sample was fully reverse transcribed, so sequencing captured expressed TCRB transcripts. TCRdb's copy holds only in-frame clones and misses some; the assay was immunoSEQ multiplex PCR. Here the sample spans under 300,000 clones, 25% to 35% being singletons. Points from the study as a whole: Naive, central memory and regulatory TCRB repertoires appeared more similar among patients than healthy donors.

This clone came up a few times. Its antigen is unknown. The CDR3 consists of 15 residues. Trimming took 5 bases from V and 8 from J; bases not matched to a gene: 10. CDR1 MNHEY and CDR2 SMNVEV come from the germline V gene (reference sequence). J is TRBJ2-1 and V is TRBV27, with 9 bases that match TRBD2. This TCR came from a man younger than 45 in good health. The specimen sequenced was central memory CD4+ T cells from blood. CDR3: CASSHLAGVRDEQFF. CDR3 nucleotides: TGTGCCAGCAGTCACTTAGCGGGGGTGCGGGATGAGCAGTTCTTC.